This TCR beta chain is drawn from a study of human T cells and chemical hapten exposure. The overall study: Throughout a study of roughly 5.5 months, patients underwent weekly scalp administration of diphenylcyclopropenone doses.

TCRdb reprocessed the RACE reads with MiXCR, giving one entry per CDR3 protein. The repertoire holds 110,000 or so distinct CDR3 sequences, with 9.2% as singletons. The time point is: patch test 2, 6 weeks after DPC sensitization. Treatment here: therapeutic diphenylcyclopropenone sensitization with weekly scalp DPC. Unseparated into fractions, whole blood served as the source from which total RNA was extracted. The study's findings and limits: DPC sensitization produced no change in TCRs with frequency above 1 in 1000.

Concerning this clonotype itself: Its cognate antigen is unknown.

Germline V gene lookup returns CDR1 MNHEY and CDR2 SVGAGI. V lost 8 bases, J lost 0 bases, and 10 bases lay in between. The CDR3 has 13 amino acids. This sequence originates from a woman between 35 and 50 years old with alopecia areata. Some clones in this sample may be carry-over from other donors' samples. The material sequenced was whole blood, taken in connection with sensitization to the hapten diphenylcyclopropenone (DPC). The chain has TRBV6-5 and TRBJ1-2; D uncertain. CDR3 sequence (DNA): TGTGCCAGCGGTACCCGAACTAACTATGGCTACACCTTC. Residues: CASGTRTNYGYTF.